A single sample gave rise to the 4 T cell receptor beta chains below, sequenced in a study of beta chain features in type 1 diabetes. No antigens are known for them. Since all of the isolated RNA was reverse transcribed, expressed TCRB transcripts were what got sequenced. Some clones are missing from TCRdb's copy, which holds only in-frame ones; the method was immunoSEQ multiplex PCR. The table lists more than 300,000 clones, roughly a tenth of them singletons. Findings and limits, study-wide: A moderate, significant TCRB CDR3 shortening appeared in type 1 diabetes across four CD4+ subsets.

Sequencing input: central memory CD4+ T cells from blood. The receptors shown here come from a man aged 25-40 years with type 1 diabetes.

This clone came up a few times. Written as DNA, the CDR3 is TGTGCCAGCAGCCAAGATCAAGCGGCCGGGTACAATGAGCAGTTCTTC. It specifies CASSQDQAAGYNEQFF. The V and J genes are TRBV5-4 and TRBJ2-1; D may be TRBD2 (5 bases). There are 16 residues in the CDR3. Trimming took 4 bases from V and 4 from J, leaving 18 bases between them. CDR1 is SGHNT and CDR2 is YYREEE in the germline V gene (reference sequence).

There are a few counts of this clone. The chain combines TRBV4-1 with TRBJ2-7; the match to TRBD2 covers 8 bases. Germline loops: CDR1 MGHRA, CDR2 YSYEKL. V was pared by 0 bases and J by 0 bases, with 4 bases of the junction left unmatched. The CDR3 loop spans 16 amino acids. The CDR3: CASSQDTTSASYEQYF. As DNA, the CDR3 is TGCGCCAGCAGCCAAGACACGACTAGCGCCTCCTACGAGCAGTACTTC.

This chain joins TRBV9 and TRBJ2-7; unclear D gene. V lost 3 bases and J 6 bases, leaving 10 bases between the germline ends. Germline V gene data show CDR1 as SGDLS and CDR2 as YYNGEE. The CDR3 consists of 12 residues. The CDR3 reads CASSADWVEQYF. CDR3 nucleotides: TGTGCCAGCAGCGCAGATTGGGTCGAGCAGTACTTC.

This chain connects TRBV11-2 to TRBJ2-3, with no clear D. Germline assignment: CDR1 SGHAT and CDR2 FQNNGV. V lost 0 bases and J lost 0, with 10 bases in between. The CDR3 consists of 16 residues. CDR3 DNA sequence: TGTGCCAGCAGCTTAGACTTTTTGGGTAGCACAGATACGCAGTATTTT. Translated: CASSLDFLGSTDTQYF.